This TCR beta chain is from a study of blood T cell repertoires in COVID-19 (dated by TCRdb to 2018 to 2020). With respect to the entire study: The collaborator samples originated in the United States, Italy and Spain and spanned the acute and convalescent phases of COVID-19. The prospective study material was composed of cDNA or gDNA derived from T cells, B-cell-depleted T cells, or PBMCs. The dataset comprised deeply sampled blood TCRbeta repertoires from subjects exposed to, actively infected with, or recovered from COVID-19. The repertoires were made available in a free public database intended to serve as a resource for research on the immune response to SARS-CoV-2. The samples were drawn from the first 160 participants of the ongoing ImmuneRACE study and from roughly 1,300 subjects provided by 6 global collaborators. Sample metadata almost always included a de-identified subject ID, COVID-19 status, age in years and sex. Where available, HLA class I and class II types were obtained from metadata supplied by the sample provider rather than from assay-based typing. The study at large found these results: The amount of clinical and demographic metadata varied by source and participant and was provided uncurated.

This clone has more than one count but fewer than ten. Its antigen remains unidentified. No base quality values were provided; no much bigger clone lies one nucleotide off. TCRbeta CDR3 regions were amplified from genomic DNA by means of the immunoSEQ Assay, a bias-controlled multiplex PCR. The authors' analysis ran thus. Nucleated cell counts per sample were estimated from amplification of reference gene primers within the assay. Sequence reads were collapsed and filtered to measure the absolute abundance of every unique TCRbeta CDR3 rearrangement. For each sample, productive Simpson clonality was calculated by taking the square root of Simpson's diversity index across productive rearrangements. TCRdb re-hosts the immuneACCESS table, in-frame sequences only. Its copies lack some clones; in the studies checked, an unresolved V gene accounts for under half of them, and the cause for the rest is not known. V, J and clone size derive from that table, while D and trimming were established from the DNA sequence. The sample records hundreds of thousands of clones, roughly 90% of which are singletons. The leading ten clones occupy over 1.1% of the sample.

The CDR3 measures 13 amino acids from cysteine to phenylalanine. Left in the record is the CDR3 DNA by itself, 39 bases read in frame from the first base. V is pruned by 5 bases and J by 12 bases, leaving 10 bases of the junction without a gene match. CDR1 and CDR2 are drawn from the germline V gene: SNHLY, FYNNEI. Collaborating institutions collected whole blood in K2EDTA tubes following their own protocols. For TCRbeta analysis, collaborators shipped samples as frozen whole blood, isolated PBMCs, or DNA extracted from either of those sample types. The chain was built from TRBV2 and TRBJ2-7, and 10 bases in between align with TRBD2. The sequencing input was peripheral blood. The clonotype was recovered from a woman aged 25 to 45 with active or convalescent COVID-19. This receptor has the CDR3 CASSTLAGVFSYF. The nucleotides read TGTGCCAGCAGTACCCTAGCGGGGGTTTTCTCGTACTTC.